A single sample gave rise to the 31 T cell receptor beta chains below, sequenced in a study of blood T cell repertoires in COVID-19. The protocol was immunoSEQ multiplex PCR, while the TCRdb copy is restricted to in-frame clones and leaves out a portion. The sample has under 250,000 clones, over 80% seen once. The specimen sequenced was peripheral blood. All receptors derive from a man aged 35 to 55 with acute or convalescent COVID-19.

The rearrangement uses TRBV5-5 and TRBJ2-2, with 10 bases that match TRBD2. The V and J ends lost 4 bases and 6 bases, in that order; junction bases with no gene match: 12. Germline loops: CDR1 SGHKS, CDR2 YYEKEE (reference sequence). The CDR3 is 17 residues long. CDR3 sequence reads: CASSKRLAGPMSGELFF. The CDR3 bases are TGTGCCAGCAGCAAAAGACTAGCGGGCCCTATGTCCGGGGAGCTGTTTTTT.

CDR3 sequence reads: CASSQQGPHNEQFF. In DNA form, the CDR3 reads TGCGCCAGCAGCCAGCAGGGGCCCCACAATGAGCAGTTCTTC. The V call is TRBV4-1, the J call TRBJ2-1; possibly TRBD1 for D (6 bases). The ends were cut back, 3 bases at V and 5 bases at J, with 11 bases in the middle. CDR1 is MGHRA and CDR2 is YSYEKL in the germline V gene. CDR3 length: 14 amino acids.

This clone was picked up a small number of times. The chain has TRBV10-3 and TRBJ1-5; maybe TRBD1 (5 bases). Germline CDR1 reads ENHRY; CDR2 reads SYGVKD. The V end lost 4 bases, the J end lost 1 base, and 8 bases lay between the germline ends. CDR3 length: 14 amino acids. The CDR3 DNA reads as TGTGCCATCAGTGCCTCAGGGAGCAATCAGCCCCAGCATTTT. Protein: CAISASGSNQPQHF.

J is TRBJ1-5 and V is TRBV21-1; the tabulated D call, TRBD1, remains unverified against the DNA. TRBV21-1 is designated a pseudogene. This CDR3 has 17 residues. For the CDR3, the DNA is TGTGCCAGCAGCTCATCCCCCGGGACAGGGGGCGCGGAGCCCCAGCATTTT. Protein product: CASSSSPGTGGAEPQHF.

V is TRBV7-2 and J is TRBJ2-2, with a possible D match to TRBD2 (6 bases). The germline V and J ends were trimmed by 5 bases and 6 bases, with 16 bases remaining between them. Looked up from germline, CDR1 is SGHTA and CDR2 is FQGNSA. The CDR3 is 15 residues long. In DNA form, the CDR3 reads TGTGCCAGCAGCACGAGACTAGTCTTGGCCGGGGAGCTGTTTTTT. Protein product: CASSTRLVLAGELFF.

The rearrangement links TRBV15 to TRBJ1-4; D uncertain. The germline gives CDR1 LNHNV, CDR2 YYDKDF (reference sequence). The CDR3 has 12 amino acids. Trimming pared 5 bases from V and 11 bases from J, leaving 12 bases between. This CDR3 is CATSGMSGKLFF. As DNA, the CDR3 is TGTGCCACCAGCGGAATGTCGGGGAAACTGTTTTTT.

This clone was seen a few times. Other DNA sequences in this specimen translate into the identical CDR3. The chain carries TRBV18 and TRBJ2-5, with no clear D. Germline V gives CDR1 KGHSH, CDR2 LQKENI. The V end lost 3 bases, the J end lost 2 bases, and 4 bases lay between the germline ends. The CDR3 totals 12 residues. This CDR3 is CASSPRQETQYF. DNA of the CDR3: TGTGCCAGCTCACCTAGACAAGAGACCCAGTACTTC. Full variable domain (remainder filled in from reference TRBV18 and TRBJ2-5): NAGVMQNPRHLVRRRGQEARLRCSPMKGHSHVYWYRQLPEEGLKFMVYLQKENIIDESGMPKERFSAEFPKEGPSILRIQQVVRGDSAAYFCASSPRQETQYFGPGTRLLVL.

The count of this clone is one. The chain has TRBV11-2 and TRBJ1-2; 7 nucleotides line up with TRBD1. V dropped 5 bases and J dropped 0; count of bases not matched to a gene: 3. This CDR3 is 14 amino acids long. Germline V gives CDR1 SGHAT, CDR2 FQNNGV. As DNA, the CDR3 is TGTGCCAGCAGCCCTGACAGGGCTAACTATGGCTACACCTTC. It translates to CASSPDRANYGYTF.

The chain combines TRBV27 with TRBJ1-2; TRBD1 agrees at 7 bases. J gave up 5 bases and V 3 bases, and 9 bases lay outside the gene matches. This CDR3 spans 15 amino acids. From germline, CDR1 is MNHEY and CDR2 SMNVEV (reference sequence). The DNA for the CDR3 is TGTGCCAGCAGTTTCGACGGGACAGCAAGTTATGGCTACACCTTC. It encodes CASSFDGTASYGYTF.

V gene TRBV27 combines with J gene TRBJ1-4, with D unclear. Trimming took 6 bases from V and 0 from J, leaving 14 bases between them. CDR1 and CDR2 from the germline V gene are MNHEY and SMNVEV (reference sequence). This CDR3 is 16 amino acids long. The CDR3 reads CASSPGRDTTNEKLFF. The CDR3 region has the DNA TGTGCCAGCAGCCCGGGTCGGGATACAACTAATGAAAAACTGTTTTTT.

The CDR3 coding sequence is TGTGCCAGCATGGTGACTAGCGGTCTTTCAGATACGCAGTATTTT. It codes for CASMVTSGLSDTQYF. V gene TRBV2 combines with J gene TRBJ2-3, with 9 bases that match TRBD2. In germline, CDR1 is SNHLY, CDR2 FYNNEI. V shed 7 bases, J shed 4 bases, and the junction held 9 bases outside the gene matches. This CDR3 is 15 amino acids long.

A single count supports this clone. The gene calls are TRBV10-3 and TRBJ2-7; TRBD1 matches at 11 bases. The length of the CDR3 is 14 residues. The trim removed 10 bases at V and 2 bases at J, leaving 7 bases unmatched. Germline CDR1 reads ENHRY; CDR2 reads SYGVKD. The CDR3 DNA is TGTGCCACCACAGGGGACAGGGGGACCTACGAGCAGTACTTC. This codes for CATTGDRGTYEQYF.

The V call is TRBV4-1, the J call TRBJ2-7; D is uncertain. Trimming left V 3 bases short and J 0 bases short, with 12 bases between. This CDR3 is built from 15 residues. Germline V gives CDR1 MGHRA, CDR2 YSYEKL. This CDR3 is CASSHGTWSSYEQYF. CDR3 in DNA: TGCGCCAGCAGCCATGGCACATGGAGCTCCTACGAGCAGTACTTC.

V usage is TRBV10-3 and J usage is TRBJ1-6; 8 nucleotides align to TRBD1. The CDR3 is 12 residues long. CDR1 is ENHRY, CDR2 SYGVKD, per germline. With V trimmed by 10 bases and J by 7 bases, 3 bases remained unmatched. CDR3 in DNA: TGTGCCAGCGGACAGGGAAATTCACCCCTCCACTTT. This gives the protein CASGQGNSPLHF.

The CDR3 DNA sequence: TGTGCCAGCAGTCCATCGACTTACATGGAGAGCTCCTATAATTCACCCCTCCACTTT. Amino acids: CASSPSTYMESSYNSPLHF. The chain recombines TRBV28 with TRBJ1-6; D ambiguous. This CDR3 spans 19 amino acids. Per the germline V gene, CDR1 is MDHEN and CDR2 is SYDVKM. The V end lost 5 bases, the J end lost 0 bases, and 20 bases lay between the germline ends.

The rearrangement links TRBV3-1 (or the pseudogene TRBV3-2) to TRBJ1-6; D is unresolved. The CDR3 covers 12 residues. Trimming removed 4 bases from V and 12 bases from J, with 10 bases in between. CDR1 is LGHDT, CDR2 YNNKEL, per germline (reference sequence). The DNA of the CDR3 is TGTGCCAGCAGCCCCGGAGGAGGACCCCTCCACTTT. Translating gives CASSPGGGPLHF.

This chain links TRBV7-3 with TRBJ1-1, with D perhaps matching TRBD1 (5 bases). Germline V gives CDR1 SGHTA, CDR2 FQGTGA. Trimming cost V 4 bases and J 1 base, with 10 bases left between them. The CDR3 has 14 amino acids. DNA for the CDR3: TGTGCCAGCAGCTCGGGGGGTTCGAACACTGAAGCTTTCTTT. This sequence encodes CASSSGGSNTEAFF.

CDR3 loop: CASSMGLANTGELFF. The CDR3 nucleotides read TGTGCCAGCAGCATGGGACTAGCCAACACCGGGGAGCTGTTTTTT. V and J are TRBV6-2 or TRBV6-3 and TRBJ2-2; TRBD2 aligns across 9 bases. The V gene's germline CDR1 is MNHEY and CDR2 SVGEGT. The junction had 4 bases not matched to a gene; V was cut back by 6 bases and J by 2 bases. This CDR3 spans 15 amino acids.

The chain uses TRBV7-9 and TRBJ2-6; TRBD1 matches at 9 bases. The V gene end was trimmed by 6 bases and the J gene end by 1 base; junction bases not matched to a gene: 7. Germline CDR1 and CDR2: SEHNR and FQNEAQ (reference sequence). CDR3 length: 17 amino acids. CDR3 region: CASRLSGQGSGANVLTF. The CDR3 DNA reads TGTGCCAGCAGACTCTCGGGACAGGGTTCTGGGGCCAACGTCCTGACTTTC.

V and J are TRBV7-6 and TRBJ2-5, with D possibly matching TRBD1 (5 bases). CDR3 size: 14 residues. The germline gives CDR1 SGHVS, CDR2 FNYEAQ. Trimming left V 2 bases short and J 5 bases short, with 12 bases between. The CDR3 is CASSLLGSGETQYF. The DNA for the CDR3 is TGTGCCAGCAGCTTATTGGGGTCAGGGGAGACCCAGTACTTC.

For the CDR3, the DNA is TGTGCCATCACTAGGACTAGCGGGACCATCAATGGCGGTGAGCAGTTCTTC. This codes for CAITRTSGTINGGEQFF. The V gene is TRBV10-3, the J gene TRBJ2-1, with 12 bases aligning to TRBD2. Germline V gene sequence: CDR1 ENHRY, CDR2 SYGVKD. This CDR3 is built from 17 residues. The ends lost 7 bases at V and 9 bases at J; junction bases unmatched: 16.

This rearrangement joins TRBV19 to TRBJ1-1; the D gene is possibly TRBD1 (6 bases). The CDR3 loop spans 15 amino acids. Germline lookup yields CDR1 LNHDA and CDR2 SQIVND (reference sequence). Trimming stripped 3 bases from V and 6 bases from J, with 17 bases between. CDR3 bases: TGTGCCAGTAGTATCCGCCCGGCGGGGGGCTCTGAAGCTTTCTTT. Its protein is CASSIRPAGGSEAFF.

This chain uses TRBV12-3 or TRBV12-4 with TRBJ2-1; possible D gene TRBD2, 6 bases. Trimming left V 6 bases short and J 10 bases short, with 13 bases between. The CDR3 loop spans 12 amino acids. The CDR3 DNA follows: TGTGCCAGCAGACTTAGCGGAGGCGAGCAGTTCTTC. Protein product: CASRLSGGEQFF.

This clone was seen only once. The CDR3 DNA reads as TGTGCCTGGAGTGTCCATTTTCGGGGAGGAGAGACCCAGTACTTC. This translates into CAWSVHFRGGETQYF. V gene TRBV30 combines with J gene TRBJ2-5; D is perhaps TRBD2 (6 bases). V was trimmed by 0 bases and J by 4 bases, leaving 15 bases between them. The CDR3 has 15 residues. The V gene's germline CDR1 is GTSNPN and CDR2 SVGIG (reference sequence).

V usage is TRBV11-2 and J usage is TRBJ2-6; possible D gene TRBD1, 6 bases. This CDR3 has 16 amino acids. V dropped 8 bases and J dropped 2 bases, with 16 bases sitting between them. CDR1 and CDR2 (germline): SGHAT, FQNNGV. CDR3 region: CASRRNPGAGANVLTF. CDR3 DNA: TGTGCCAGCCGCCGAAACCCAGGGGCTGGGGCCAACGTCCTGACTTTC.

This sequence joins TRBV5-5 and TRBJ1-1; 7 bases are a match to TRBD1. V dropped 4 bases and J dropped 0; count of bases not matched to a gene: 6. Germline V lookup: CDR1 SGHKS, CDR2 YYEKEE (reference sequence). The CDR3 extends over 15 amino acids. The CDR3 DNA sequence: TGTGCCAGCAGCCCCAGACAGGGATTGAACACTGAAGCTTTCTTT. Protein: CASSPRQGLNTEAFF.

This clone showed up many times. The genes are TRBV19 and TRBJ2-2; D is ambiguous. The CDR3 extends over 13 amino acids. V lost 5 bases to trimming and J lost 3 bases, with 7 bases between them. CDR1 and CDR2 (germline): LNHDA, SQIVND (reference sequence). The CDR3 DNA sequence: TGTGCCAGTAGTCCCCAATACACCGGGGAGCTGTTTTTT. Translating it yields CASSPQYTGELFF.

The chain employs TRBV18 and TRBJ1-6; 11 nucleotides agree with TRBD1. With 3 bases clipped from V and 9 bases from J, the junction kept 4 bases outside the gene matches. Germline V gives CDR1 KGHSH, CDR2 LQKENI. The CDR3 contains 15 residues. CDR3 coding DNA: TGTGCCAGCTCACCGGACAGGGGGCGAGGTTCACCCCTCCACTTT. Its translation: CASSPDRGRGSPLHF. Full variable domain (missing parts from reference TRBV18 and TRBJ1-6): NAGVMQNPRHLVRRRGQEARLRCSPMKGHSHVYWYRQLPEEGLKFMVYLQKENIIDESGMPKERFSAEFPKEGPSILRIQQVVRGDSAAYFCASSPDRGRGSPLHFGNGTRLTVT.

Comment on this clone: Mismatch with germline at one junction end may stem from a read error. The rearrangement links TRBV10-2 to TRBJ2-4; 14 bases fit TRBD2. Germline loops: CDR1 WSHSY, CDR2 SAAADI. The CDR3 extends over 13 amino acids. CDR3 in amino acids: CASSEGTSGRLFF. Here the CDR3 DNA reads TGCGCCAGCAGTGAAGGGACTAGCGGGAGATTGTTCTTC.

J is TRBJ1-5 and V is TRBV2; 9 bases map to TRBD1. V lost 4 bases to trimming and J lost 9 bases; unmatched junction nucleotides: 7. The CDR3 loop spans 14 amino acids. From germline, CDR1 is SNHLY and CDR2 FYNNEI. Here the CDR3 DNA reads TGTGCCAGCAGTGGCTCGGGACAGGGTCTGCCCCAGCATTTT. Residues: CASSGSGQGLPQHF.

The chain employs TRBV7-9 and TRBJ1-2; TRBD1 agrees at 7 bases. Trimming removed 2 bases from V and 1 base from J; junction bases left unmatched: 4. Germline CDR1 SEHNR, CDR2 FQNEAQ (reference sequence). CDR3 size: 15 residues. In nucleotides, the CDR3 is TGTGCCAGCAGCTTAAGCCAGGGGGGTAACTATGGCTACACCTTC. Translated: CASSLSQGGNYGYTF.